This T cell receptor beta chain was sequenced in a study of PD-L1 blockade in urothelial cancer. This sample's time point: pretreatment peripheral blood. This CDR3 is built from 15 residues. Germline CDR1 is SNHLY and CDR2 is FYNNEI. The V end was cut by 8 bases, the J end by 3 bases, with 18 bases between. The method was immunoSEQ multiplex PCR; TCRdb's version includes in-frame clones alone and lacks a portion of them. The sample includes tens of thousands of clones, 85% to 90% of them seen just once. The sequencing here drew on PBMCs, taken around atezolizumab (anti-PD-L1) treatment. This TCR came from a man in his sixties with urothelial cancer. The chain couples TRBV2 to TRBJ2-3, with D perhaps matching TRBD2 (6 bases). The CDR3 region has the DNA TGTGCCAGCGGTTTGGAGGGAAAGGGGACAGATACGCAGTATTTT. It yields the protein CASGLEGKGTDTQYF.